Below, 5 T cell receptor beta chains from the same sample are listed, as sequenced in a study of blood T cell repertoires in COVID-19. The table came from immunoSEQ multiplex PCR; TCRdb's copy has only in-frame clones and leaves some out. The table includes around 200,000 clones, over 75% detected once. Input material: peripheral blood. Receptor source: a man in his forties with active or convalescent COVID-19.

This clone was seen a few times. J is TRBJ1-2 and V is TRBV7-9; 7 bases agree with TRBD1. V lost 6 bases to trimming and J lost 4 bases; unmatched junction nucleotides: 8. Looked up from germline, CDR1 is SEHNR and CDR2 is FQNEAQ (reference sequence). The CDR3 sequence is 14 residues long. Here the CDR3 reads CASRRTGRGYGYTF. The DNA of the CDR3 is TGTGCCAGCAGACGGACAGGCCGGGGCTATGGCTACACCTTC.

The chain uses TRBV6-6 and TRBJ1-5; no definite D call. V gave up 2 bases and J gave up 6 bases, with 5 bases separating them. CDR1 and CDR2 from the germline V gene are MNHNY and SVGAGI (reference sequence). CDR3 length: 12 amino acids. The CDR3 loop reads CASSYEGQPQHF. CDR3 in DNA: TGTGCCAGCAGTTACGAGGGTCAGCCCCAGCATTTT.

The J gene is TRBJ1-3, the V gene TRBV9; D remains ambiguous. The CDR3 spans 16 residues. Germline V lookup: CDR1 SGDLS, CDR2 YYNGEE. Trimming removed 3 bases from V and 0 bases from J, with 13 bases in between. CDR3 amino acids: CASSGSQRLSGNTIYF. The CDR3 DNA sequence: TGTGCCAGCAGCGGAAGCCAGAGGCTCTCTGGAAACACCATATATTTT.

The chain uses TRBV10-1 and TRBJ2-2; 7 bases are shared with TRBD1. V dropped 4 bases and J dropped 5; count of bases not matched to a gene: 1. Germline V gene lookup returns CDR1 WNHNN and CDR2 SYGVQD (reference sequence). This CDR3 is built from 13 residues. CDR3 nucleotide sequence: TGCGCCAGCAGTGCCAGGGGGACCGGGGAGCTGTTTTTT. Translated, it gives CASSARGTGELFF.

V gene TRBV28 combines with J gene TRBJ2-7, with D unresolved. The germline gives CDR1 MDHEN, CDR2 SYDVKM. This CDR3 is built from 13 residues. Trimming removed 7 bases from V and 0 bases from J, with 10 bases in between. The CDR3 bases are TGTGCCAGCACAGGAATCTTCTCCTACGAGCAGTACTTC. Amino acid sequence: CASTGIFSYEQYF. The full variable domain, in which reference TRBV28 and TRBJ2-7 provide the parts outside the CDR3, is DVKVTQSSRYLVKRTGEKVFLECVQDMDHENMFWYRQDPGLGLRLIYFSYDVKMKEKGDIPEGYSVSREKKERFSLILESASTNQTSMYLCASTGIFSYEQYFGPGTRLTVT.